One sample yielded the 9 T cell receptor beta chains listed below, sequenced in a study of T-cell reconstitution after alpha-beta-depleted transplantation in children. The TCRbeta library was prepared with unique molecular identifiers. TCRdb redid the calling of the PCR reads with MiXCR, one entry per CDR3 protein. The sample consists of under 450,000 distinct CDR3 sequences, around 15% of them appearing once. This specimen was PBMCs, mostly from graft donor cells, taken 360 days after TCRalphabeta/CD19-depleted stem cell transplant. The receptors shown here come from a boy in the first two years of life who had a stem cell transplant for Wiskott-Aldrich syndrome, so the T cells may come from the graft donor.

The rearrangement uses TRBV5-1 and TRBJ2-6; weak D call: TRBD2 (5 bases). The CDR3 totals 15 residues. Germline V gene lookup returns CDR1 SGHRS and CDR2 YFSETQ. Trimming removed 4 bases from V and 0 bases from J, with 8 bases in between. The DNA for the CDR3 is TGCGCCAGCAGCCCCGACTACTCTGGGGCCAACGTCCTGACTTTC. It translates to CASSPDYSGANVLTF.

This clonotype came up many times. This chain links TRBV29-1 with TRBJ2-1; TRBD2 might be the D (6 bases). Germline assignment: CDR1 SQVTM and CDR2 ANQGSEA. CDR3 length: 13 residues. The V and J ends lost 7 bases and 6 bases respectively, with 16 bases between them. For the CDR3, the DNA is TGCAGCGCCTTATCCTCGGGACTCAATGAGCAGTTCTTC. Protein: CSALSSGLNEQFF.

This clonotype was counted only a few times. The chain is built from TRBV30 and TRBJ2-3; D not certain. This CDR3 has 11 residues. V lost 8 bases and J 3 bases, leaving 9 bases between the germline ends. CDR1 and CDR2 (germline): GTSNPN, SVGIG (reference sequence). CDR3 DNA: TGTGCCCTGGCGTTGACAGATACGCAGTATTTT. Its translation: CALALTDTQYF.

In its sample, this clonotype was seen a few times. V gene TRBV20-1 combines with J gene TRBJ2-1, with 9 bases identical to TRBD2. The CDR3 has 16 residues. Per the germline V gene, CDR1 is DFQATT and CDR2 is SNEGSKA (reference sequence). J gave up 1 base and V 0 bases, and 4 bases lay outside the gene matches. The CDR3 reads CSARDVSGSSYNEQFF. The CDR3 region has the DNA TGCAGTGCTAGAGATGTTAGCGGGAGTTCCTACAATGAGCAGTTCTTC.

This clonotype was picked up a small number of times. The chain joins TRBV3-1 to TRBJ1-3; D not certain. Trimming pared 1 base from V and 2 bases from J, leaving 6 bases between. The CDR3 extends over 14 amino acids. CDR1 is LGHDT, CDR2 YNNKEL, per germline (reference sequence). In DNA form, the CDR3 reads TGTGCCAGCAGCCAAGTGATAGCTGGAAACACCATATATTTT. This translates into CASSQVIAGNTIYF.

This clonotype was seen only a few times. The CDR3 loop is CASSLAVGGTDTQYF. CDR3 DNA sequence: TGCGCCAGCAGCTTGGCCGTTGGGGGGACAGATACGCAGTATTTT. The chain uses TRBV5-1 and TRBJ2-3; perhaps TRBD2 as D (6 bases). This CDR3 is built from 15 residues. The V and J ends lost 0 bases and 3 bases respectively, with 11 bases between them. Germline V gene sequence: CDR1 SGHRS, CDR2 YFSETQ.

The chain is built from TRBV19 and TRBJ1-1, with D perhaps TRBD1 (5 bases). The CDR3 covers 15 residues. Per germline, CDR1 LNHDA and CDR2 SQIVND (reference sequence). Trimming cost V 5 bases and J 4 bases, with 17 bases left between them. CDR3 sequence reads: CASSEGLRLRTEAFF. CDR3 nucleotides: TGTGCCAGTAGTGAGGGACTGAGGCTTCGCACTGAAGCTTTCTTT.

The V and J genes are TRBV12-3 or TRBV12-4 and TRBJ2-1, with D perhaps matching TRBD1 or TRBD2 (5 bases each). The CDR3 totals 15 residues. V was pared by 6 bases and J by 0 bases, with 12 bases between. The CDR3 bases are TGTGCCAGCAGACCGGGGCTCAGCTCCTACAATGAGCAGTTCTTC. The encoded protein is CASRPGLSSYNEQFF.

The sample holds one count of this clonotype. The V gene is TRBV12-3 or TRBV12-4, the J gene TRBJ2-3; 9 bases are a match to TRBD2. V gave up 5 bases and J gave up 3 bases; unmatched junction bases: 9. This CDR3 has 16 amino acids. The CDR3 DNA follows: TGTGCCAGCAGTCCCTTTGCGGGAGGGGGGACAGATACGCAGTATTTT. Residues: CASSPFAGGGTDTQYF.